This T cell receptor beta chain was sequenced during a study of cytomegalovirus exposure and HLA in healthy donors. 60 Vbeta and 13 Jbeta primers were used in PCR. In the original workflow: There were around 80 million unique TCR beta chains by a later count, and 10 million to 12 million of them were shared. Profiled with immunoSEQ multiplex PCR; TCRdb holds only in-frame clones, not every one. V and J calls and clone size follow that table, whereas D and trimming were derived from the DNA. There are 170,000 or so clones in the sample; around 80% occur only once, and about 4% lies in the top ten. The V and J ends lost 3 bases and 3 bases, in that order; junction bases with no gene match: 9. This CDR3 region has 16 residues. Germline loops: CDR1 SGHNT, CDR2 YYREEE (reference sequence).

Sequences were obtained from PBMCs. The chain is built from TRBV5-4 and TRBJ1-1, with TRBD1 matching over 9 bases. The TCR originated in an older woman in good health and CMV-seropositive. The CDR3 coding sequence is TGTGCCAGCAGCTACATACAGGGGGCGAAGGACACTGAAGCTTTCTTT. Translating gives CASSYIQGAKDTEAFF.